The clone carrying this T cell receptor beta chain was detected many times. Its antigen is unidentified. Using quantitative 5'-RACE with molecular barcodes, the authors made TCR beta libraries. TCRdb processed the 5' RACE reads anew with MiXCR; each CDR3 protein has one entry. This table has about 510,000 distinct CDR3 sequences, approximately 5% appearing once. The data belong to a study of CD8 T cells in ankylosing spondylitis. Study findings and constraints: As for the disease-linked clones, they showed a CD8+ phenotype and occurred at relatively low frequencies in peripheral blood. Prior literature has documented some motif variants in synovial fluid and blood from reactive arthritis. Reportedly, disease-linked clones are significantly enriched in ankylosing spondylitis patients' matched synovial fluid. Seemingly distinctive of ankylosing spondylitis blood was a TCR beta motif formed by eight highly homologous variants.

Sequenced material: blood, either unsorted or a sorted T cell fraction (not recorded which). This receptor was identified in a male donor with ankylosing spondylitis.

The CDR3 DNA reads TGTGCCAGCAGCTCAAACACCGATCGGCACAATGAGCAGTTCTTC. Encoded protein: CASSSNTDRHNEQFF. The chain carries TRBV7-9 and TRBJ2-1; D not certain. The CDR3 runs to 15 residues. CDR1 SEHNR and CDR2 FQNEAQ come from the germline V gene (reference sequence). Trimming shortened V by 4 bases and J by 5 bases, and 15 bases separated the two germline ends.